The clone carrying this T cell receptor (beta chain) was seen many times. RNA transcripts yielded amplified TCR beta CDR3 regions. A first-round RT-PCR of the TCR CDR3 used the HTBI primer set. TCRdb independently ran MiXCR on the multiplex PCR reads; one entry per CDR3 protein. The sample consists of approximately 630,000 distinct CDR3 sequences, about 17% of them appearing once. This specimen comes from a study of T cells in Graves' hyperthyroidism and ophthalmopathy. CDR3 size: 15 residues. The trim removed 7 bases at V and 4 bases at J, leaving 7 bases unmatched. CDR1 is MNHEY, CDR2 SVGEGT, per germline.

The source material was blood. The rearrangement links TRBV6-2 or TRBV6-3 to TRBJ2-2; 9 bases match TRBD2. The TCR sequence derives from a woman aged 25 to 39 with Graves' hyperthyroidism. The CDR3 sequence is CASTLLSGSTGELFF. As DNA, the CDR3 is TGTGCCAGCACCTTACTTAGCGGGAGCACCGGGGAGCTGTTTTTT.